Listed below are T cell receptor beta chains from one sample, sequenced in a study of blood T cell repertoires in COVID-19. TCRdb's copy holds only in-frame clones and misses some; the assay was immunoSEQ multiplex PCR. The table has 350,000 to 450,000 clones, 85% seen once. The sequenced sample was peripheral blood. All receptors derive from a woman aged 18-35 years with acute or convalescent COVID-19. Each CDR3 is given with its conserved first and last residue. Each record gives: clone size, CDR3 length, V gene, D gene, J gene, CDR3 DNA, CDR3 protein. The D gene is left open where the match is weak. Expanded clones get a size class; other rows say once, few or many, or leave the size out.

>NA|12|TRBV28|NA|TRBJ1-1
TGTGCCAGCAGTTTGTACAGGGCTGAAGCTTTCTTT
CASSLYRAEAFF
>once|18|TRBV19|NA|TRBJ2-7
TGTGCCAGTAGTACCGCCTTCCTGGGTAGCGCCGACTCCTACGAGCAGTACTTC
CASSTAFLGSADSYEQYF
>once|15|TRBV27|TRBD1|TRBJ1-5
TGTGCCAGCAGTGGGGACAGGGGCAGTCTTCAGCCCCAGCATTTT
CASSGDRGSLQPQHF
>few|16|TRBV23-1|NA|TRBJ1-2
TGCGCCAGCGGCAAACGACTAGACAGATCTAACTATGGCTACACCTTC
CASGKRLDRSNYGYTF
>NA|16|TRBV5-4|NA|TRBJ2-1
TGTGCCAGCAGCTCCTCCTTGGGGGGTATATCCAATGAGCAGTTCTTC
CASSSSLGGISNEQFF
>NA|14|TRBV6-5|TRBD1|TRBJ1-3
TGTGCCAGCAGTTACCAGGGGGGAAGAAACACCATATATTTT
CASSYQGGRNTIYF
>NA|16|TRBV27|TRBD2|TRBJ2-5
TGTGCCAGCAGTTTATCGGGAGCGGGAGCGGGGGAGACCCAGTACTTC
CASSLSGAGAGETQYF
>once|14|TRBV9|NA|TRBJ1-1
TGTGCCAGCAGCGTAGCTGACAGTAACACTGAAGCTTTCTTT
CASSVADSNTEAFF
>NA|16|TRBV19|TRBD1|TRBJ2-2
TGTGCCAGTAGAACCTTAGGACAGGGGTGGGCCGGGGAGCTGTTTTTT
CASRTLGQGWAGELFF
>NA|14|TRBV9|TRBD2|TRBJ2-5
TGTGCCAGCAGCCCCTCGGGACTAGCGGAGACCCAGTACTTC
CASSPSGLAETQYF
>NA|12|TRBV24-1|NA|TRBJ2-3
TGTGCCACCAGTGAATACGGGGATACGCAGTATTTT
CATSEYGDTQYF
>few|13|TRBV7-9|NA|TRBJ1-1
TGTGCCAGCAGCTTAGGAGCTACTGTTGAAGCTTTCTTT
CASSLGATVEAFF
>NA|14|TRBV12-5|NA|TRBJ1-4
TGTGCTAGTGGCCTGGGACACGGCAATGAAAAACTGTTTTTT
CASGLGHGNEKLFF
>NA|18|TRBV9|TRBD1|TRBJ1-1
TGTGCCAGCAGCCCAGAACCGGGACAGGAGGGTGAGAACACTGAAGCTTTCTTT
CASSPEPGQEGENTEAFF
>NA|13|TRBV7-9|NA|TRBJ2-1
TGTGCCAGCCGGGAGATCTCCTACAATGAGCAGTTCTTC
CASREISYNEQFF
>NA|14|TRBV6-5|NA|TRBJ1-2
TGTGCCAGCAGTCGAGGGGGGGATAACTATGGCTACACCTTC
CASSRGGDNYGYTF
>NA|16|TRBV7-3|NA|TRBJ2-7
TGTGCCAGCAATTCCGTCGCGAATACCTTCTCCTACGAGCAGTACTTC
CASNSVANTFSYEQYF
>NA|13|TRBV29-1|TRBD1|TRBJ1-2
TGCAGCGGATCAACAGGGGGCTCCTATGGCTACACCTTC
CSGSTGGSYGYTF
>NA|13|TRBV10-3|NA|TRBJ1-2
TGTGCCATCAGTGAGTCAGGGGGGGATGGCTACACCTTC
CAISESGGDGYTF
>NA|17|TRBV10-1|TRBD2|TRBJ2-1
TGCGCCAATCGACTAGCGGGAGGGTCAACTCGGGTCAATGAGCAGTTCTTC
CANRLAGGSTRVNEQFF
>NA|14|TRBV3-1/TRBV3-2|NA|TRBJ2-5
TGTGCCAGCAGCCAAGGGGTGGGAGAAGAGACCCAGTACTTC
CASSQGVGEETQYF
>NA|15|TRBV13|NA|TRBJ2-1
TGTGCCAGCAGCTTAAGCCGAGGTTCTGGGAATGAGCAGTTCTTC
CASSLSRGSGNEQFF
>once|16|TRBV5-1|NA|TRBJ2-1
TGCGCCAGCAGCCCGCAAGCGGATAGCTCCTACAATGAGCAGTTCTTC
CASSPQADSSYNEQFF
>NA|14|TRBV4-1|NA|TRBJ2-2
TGCGCCAGCAGCCAAGACAGAGAGCGACGGGAGCTGTTTTTT
CASSQDRERRELFF
>NA|16|TRBV10-1|TRBD2|TRBJ2-1
TGCGCCAGCAGCAAAGGACTAGCGGGAAGGGAAAATGAGCAGTTCTTC
CASSKGLAGRENEQFF
>once|15|TRBV27|TRBD2|TRBJ2-1
TGTGCCAGCAGTGGAGCGGGGAACTCCTACAATGAGCAGTTCTTC
CASSGAGNSYNEQFF
>NA|18|TRBV3-1/TRBV3-2|NA|TRBJ1-4
TGTGCCAGCAGCCTCCCATCTTTAGGGTTGGGGGGACCAGAAAAACTGTTTTTT
CASSLPSLGLGGPEKLFF
>NA|15|TRBV4-1|NA|TRBJ2-1
TGCGCCAGCAGCCCGGGATCAGCTCCACACAATGAGCAGTTCTTC
CASSPGSAPHNEQFF
>once|14|TRBV6-6|NA|TRBJ2-2
TGTGCCAGCAATGAGGCAGAAAACACCGGGGAGCTGTTTTTT
CASNEAENTGELFF
>NA|15|TRBV6-6|NA|TRBJ1-1
TGTGCCAGCACTCGAGCGGAGCAAAGTGGCACTGAAGCTTTCTTT
CASTRAEQSGTEAFF
>NA|15|TRBV9|TRBD1|TRBJ2-7
TGTGCCAGCAGCGTAGGAGGGACAGAGAGCTACGAGCAGTACTTC
CASSVGGTESYEQYF
>NA|12|TRBV15|NA|TRBJ1-5
TGTGCCACCAGCCAATGGGGAGGGGCCCAGCATTTT
CATSQWGGAQHF
>NA|15|TRBV19|NA|TRBJ1-5
TGTGCCAGTAGTATAGGTGTGAGGGGAGGTCAGCCCCAGCATTTT
CASSIGVRGGQPQHF
>NA|13|TRBV5-8|TRBD1|TRBJ1-2
TGTGCCAGCAGTCCCGGGACAGCCTATGGCTACACCTTC
CASSPGTAYGYTF
>few|18|TRBV21-1|NA|TRBJ2-2
TGTGCCAGCAGCGGGACTAGCGGGAGGGCCCAGAAAACCGGGGAGCTGTTTTTT
CASSGTSGRAQKTGELFF
>once|17|TRBV10-3|TRBD1|TRBJ2-2
TGTGCCATCAGTGAGTCCCCGGGACAGGGGGCCTCAGGGGAGCTGTTTTTT
CAISESPGQGASGELFF
>NA|12|TRBV7-9|NA|TRBJ2-7
TGTGCCAGCAGCTCTACTAATTACGAGCAGTACTTC
CASSSTNYEQYF
>NA|17|TRBV27|NA|TRBJ2-5
TGTGCCAGCAGTTTATCGGCCCCGACTGAGTACCAAGAGACCCAGTACTTC
CASSLSAPTEYQETQYF
>NA|13|TRBV28|TRBD1|TRBJ1-6
TGTGCCATCCAGGGGGCTTCCCTCTCACCCCTCCACTTT
CAIQGASLSPLHF
>few|13|TRBV5-4|TRBD1|TRBJ1-2
TGTGCCAGCAGCTTGGTGGACAGGGCTGGCTACACCTTC
CASSLVDRAGYTF
>NA|13|TRBV12-3/TRBV12-4|NA|TRBJ1-1
TGTGCCAGCAGTTTAGGGGGCCTGGGGGAAGCTTTCTTT
CASSLGGLGEAFF
>once|16|TRBV5-1|NA|TRBJ2-5
TGCGCCAGCAGCTTGTTCGGCAGCTCTAGCCAAGAGACCCAGTACTTC
CASSLFGSSSQETQYF
>NA|16|TRBV9|NA|TRBJ2-1
TGTGCCAGCAGCGTCACGGGGGGCCTCTCCTACAATGAGCAGTTCTTC
CASSVTGGLSYNEQFF
>NA|12|TRBV3-1/TRBV3-2|NA|TRBJ1-6
TGTGCCAGCAGCCTCCTCTTATCACCCCTCCACTTT
CASSLLLSPLHF
>NA|16|TRBV28|TRBD1|TRBJ1-4
TGTGCCAGCAGGGAGGGACAGGGCACACTTAATGAAAAACTGTTTTTT
CASREGQGTLNEKLFF
>few|15|TRBV5-4|NA|TRBJ2-5
TGTGCCAGCAGGGATTCCCTTGGGGGCGAGGAGACCCAGTACTTC
CASRDSLGGEETQYF
>NA|17|TRBV10-2|NA|TRBJ2-3
TGCGCCAGCAGTGAGCCCACCGGGACAATTAGCACAGATACGCAGTATTTT
CASSEPTGTISTDTQYF
>NA|13|TRBV6-5|NA|TRBJ1-2
TGTGCCAGCACCCTTGGGGCAGGTCTCGGCTACACCTTC
CASTLGAGLGYTF
>NA|15|TRBV4-1|NA|TRBJ2-7
TGCGCCAGCAGCCAACGAGACAGCCCTCAGGGGGAGCAGTACTTC
CASSQRDSPQGEQYF
>NA|14|TRBV12-5|NA|TRBJ2-7
TGTGCTAGTGGTCCCTGGACGGGGAGCTACGAGCAGTACTTC
CASGPWTGSYEQYF